The text below deals with one T cell receptor beta chain. The data originate from a study of blood T cell repertoires in COVID-19. Study at large: Sources were T cells, B-cell-depleted T cells, or PBMCs; the material itself was cDNA or gDNA.

This CDR3 spans 13 amino acids. Germline V gene data show CDR1 as SGHKS and CDR2 as YYEKEE (reference sequence). V lost 6 bases to trimming and J lost 1 base, with 10 bases between them. During active infection, Seattle patients enrolled and were then monitored through disease. In the original processing: Counts of nucleated cells, estimated from reference gene primer amplification, were obtained. The data were produced by immunoSEQ multiplex PCR, yet TCRdb's version contains in-frame clones alone and is incomplete. Clonal size and the V and J genes are those of that table, whereas D and trimming came from the DNA. The sample carries about 370,000 clones, around 87% recorded once.

The sequencing input was peripheral blood. The origin of this receptor is a woman in her 30s with COVID-19, enrolled during active disease. The chain recombines TRBV5-5 with TRBJ1-1; D remains unclear. This chain's CDR3 is CASMYASNTEAFF. CDR3 DNA: TGTGCCAGCATGTACGCGTCGAACACTGAAGCTTTCTTT.